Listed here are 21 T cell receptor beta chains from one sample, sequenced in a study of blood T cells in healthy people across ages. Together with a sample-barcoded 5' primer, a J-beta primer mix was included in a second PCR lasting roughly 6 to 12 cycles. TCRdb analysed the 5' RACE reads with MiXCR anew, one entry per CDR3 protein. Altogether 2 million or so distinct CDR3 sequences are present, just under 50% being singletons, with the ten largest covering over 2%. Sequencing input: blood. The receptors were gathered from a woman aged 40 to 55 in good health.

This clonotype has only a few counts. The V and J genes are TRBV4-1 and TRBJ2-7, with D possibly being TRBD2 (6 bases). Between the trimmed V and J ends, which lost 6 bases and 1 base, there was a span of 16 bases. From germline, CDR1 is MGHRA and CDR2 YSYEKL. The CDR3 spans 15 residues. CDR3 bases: TGCGCCAGCAGATTAGCAATGGGGGGTTCCTACGAGCAGTACTTC. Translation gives CASRLAMGGSYEQYF.

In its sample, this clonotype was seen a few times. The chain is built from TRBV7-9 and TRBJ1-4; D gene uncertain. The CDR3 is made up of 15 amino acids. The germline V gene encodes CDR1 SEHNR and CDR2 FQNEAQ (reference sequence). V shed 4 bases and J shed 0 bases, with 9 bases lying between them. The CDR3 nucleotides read TGTGCCAGCAGCTCCCTCGGATCAACTAATGAAAAACTGTTTTTT. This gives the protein CASSSLGSTNEKLFF. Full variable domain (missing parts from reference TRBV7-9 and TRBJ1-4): DTGVSQNPRHKITKRGQNVTFRCDPISEHNRLYWYRQTLGQGPEFLTYFQNEAQLEKSRLLSDRFSAERPKGSFSTLEIQRTEQGDSAMYLCASSSLGSTNEKLFFGSGTQLSVL.

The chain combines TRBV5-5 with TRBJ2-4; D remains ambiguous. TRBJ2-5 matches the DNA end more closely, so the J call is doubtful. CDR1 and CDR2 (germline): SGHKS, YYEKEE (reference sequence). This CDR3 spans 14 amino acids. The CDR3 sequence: CASSFIRTQETQYF. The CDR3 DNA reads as TGTGCCAGCAGCTTCATCAGGACCCAAGAGACCCAGTACTTC.

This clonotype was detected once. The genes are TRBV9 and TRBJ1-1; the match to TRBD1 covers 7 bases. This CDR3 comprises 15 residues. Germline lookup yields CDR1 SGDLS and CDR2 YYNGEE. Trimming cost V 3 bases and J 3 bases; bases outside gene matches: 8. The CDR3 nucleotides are TGTGCCAGCAGCGGGAACAGGGGTAGGGACACTGAAGCTTTCTTT. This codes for CASSGNRGRDTEAFF.

The chain's CDR3 is CASRSGQYNSPLHF. CDR3 in DNA: TGTGCCAGCAGATCAGGACAGTATAATTCACCCCTCCACTTT. The V gene is TRBV7-3, the J gene TRBJ1-6; TRBD1 might be the D (6 bases). Trimming took 6 bases from V and 4 from J, leaving 10 bases between them. The CDR3 consists of 14 residues. CDR1 is SGHTA, CDR2 FQGTGA, per germline.

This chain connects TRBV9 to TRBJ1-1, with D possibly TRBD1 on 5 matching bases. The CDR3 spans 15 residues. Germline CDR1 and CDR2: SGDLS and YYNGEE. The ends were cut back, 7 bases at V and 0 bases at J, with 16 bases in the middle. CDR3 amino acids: CASGGDGLMNTEAFF. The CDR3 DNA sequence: TGTGCCAGCGGGGGAGACGGGCTCATGAACACTGAAGCTTTCTTT.

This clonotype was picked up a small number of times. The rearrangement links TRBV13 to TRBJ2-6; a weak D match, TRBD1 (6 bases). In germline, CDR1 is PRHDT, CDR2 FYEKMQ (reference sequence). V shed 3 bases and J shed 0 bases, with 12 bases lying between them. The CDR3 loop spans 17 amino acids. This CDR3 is CASSLYRASSGANVLTF. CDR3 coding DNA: TGTGCCAGCAGCTTGTACAGGGCCAGCTCTGGGGCCAACGTCCTGACTTTC.

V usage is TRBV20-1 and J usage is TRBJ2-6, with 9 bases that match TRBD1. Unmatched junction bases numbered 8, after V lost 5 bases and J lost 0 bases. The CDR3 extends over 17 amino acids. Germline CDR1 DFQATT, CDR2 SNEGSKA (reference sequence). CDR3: CSAQQGAKYSGANVLTF. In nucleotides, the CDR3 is TGCAGTGCTCAACAGGGGGCCAAGTACTCTGGGGCCAACGTCCTGACTTTC.

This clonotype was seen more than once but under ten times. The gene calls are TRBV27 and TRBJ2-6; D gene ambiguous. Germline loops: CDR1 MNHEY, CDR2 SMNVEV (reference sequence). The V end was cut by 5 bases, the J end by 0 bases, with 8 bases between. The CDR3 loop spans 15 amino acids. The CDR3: CASSTRSSGANVLTF. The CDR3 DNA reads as TGTGCCAGCAGTACCCGAAGCTCTGGGGCCAACGTCCTGACTTTC.

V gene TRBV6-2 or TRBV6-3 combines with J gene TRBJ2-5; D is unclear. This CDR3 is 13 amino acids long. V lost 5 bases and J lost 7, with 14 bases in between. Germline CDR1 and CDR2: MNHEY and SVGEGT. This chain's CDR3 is CASSPTAPGTQYF. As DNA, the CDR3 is TGTGCCAGCAGTCCCACAGCACCGGGGACCCAGTACTTC.

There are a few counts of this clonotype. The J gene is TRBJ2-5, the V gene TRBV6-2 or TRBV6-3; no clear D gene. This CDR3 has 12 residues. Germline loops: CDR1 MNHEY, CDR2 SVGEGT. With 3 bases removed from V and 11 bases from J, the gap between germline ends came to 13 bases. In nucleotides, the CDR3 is TGTGCCAGCAGTTATGCGCAGGTTCGGCAGTACTTC. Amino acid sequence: CASSYAQVRQYF.

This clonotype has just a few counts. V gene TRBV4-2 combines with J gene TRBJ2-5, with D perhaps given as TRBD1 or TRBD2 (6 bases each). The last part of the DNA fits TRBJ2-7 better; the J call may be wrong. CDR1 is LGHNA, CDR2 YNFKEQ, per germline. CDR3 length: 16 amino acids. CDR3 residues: CASSQESRGPPYEQYF. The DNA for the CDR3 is TGTGCCAGCAGCCAAGAGTCCCGGGGGCCTCCCTACGAGCAGTACTTC.

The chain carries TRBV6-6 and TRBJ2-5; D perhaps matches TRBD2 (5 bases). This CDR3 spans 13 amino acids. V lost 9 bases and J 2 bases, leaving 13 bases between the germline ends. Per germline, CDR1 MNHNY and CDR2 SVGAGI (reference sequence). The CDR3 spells CARINRGQETQYF. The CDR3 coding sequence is TGTGCCAGGATAAACCGGGGTCAAGAGACCCAGTACTTC.

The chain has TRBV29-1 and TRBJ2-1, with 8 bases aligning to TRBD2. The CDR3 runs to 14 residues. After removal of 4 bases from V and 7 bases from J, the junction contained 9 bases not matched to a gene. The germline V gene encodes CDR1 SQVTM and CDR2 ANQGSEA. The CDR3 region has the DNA TGCAGCGTTGTCGCCCAGCGGGGGTTGAATGAGCAGTTCTTC. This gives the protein CSVVAQRGLNEQFF.

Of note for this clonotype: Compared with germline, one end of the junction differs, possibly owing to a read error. The CDR3 reads CACSYPRVGSGYTF. CDR3 nucleotides: TGTGCCTGCAGTTACCCGAGAGTGGGTTCGGGCTACACCTTC. The chain has TRBV6-5 and TRBJ1-2; D call uncertain. Germline V gives CDR1 MNHEY, CDR2 SVGAGI. CDR3 length equals 14 residues.

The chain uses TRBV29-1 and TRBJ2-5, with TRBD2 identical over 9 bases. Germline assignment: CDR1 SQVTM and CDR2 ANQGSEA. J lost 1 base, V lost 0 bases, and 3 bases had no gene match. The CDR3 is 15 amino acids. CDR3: CSVEEVSGGQETQYF. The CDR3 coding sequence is TGCAGCGTTGAAGAGGTTAGCGGGGGCCAAGAGACCCAGTACTTC.

DNA for the CDR3: TGTGCCAGCAGCTTAGGCGTTTTGGAGCGGGGGGAGAGCTCCTACGAGCAGTACTTC. It is translated as CASSLGVLERGESSYEQYF. This chain links TRBV7-2 with TRBJ2-7; 9 bases fit TRBD2. The V segment lost 1 base and the J segment 0 bases; nucleotides outside the gene matches: 13. The V gene's germline CDR1 is SGHTA and CDR2 FQGNSA. The CDR3 has 19 residues. Full variable domain (rest looked up from reference TRBV7-2 and TRBJ2-7): GAGVSQSPSNKVTEKGKDVELRCDPISGHTALYWYRQSLGQGLEFLIYFQGNSAPDKSGLPSDRFSAERTGGSVSTLTIQRTQQEDSAVYLCASSLGVLERGESSYEQYFGPGTRLTVT.

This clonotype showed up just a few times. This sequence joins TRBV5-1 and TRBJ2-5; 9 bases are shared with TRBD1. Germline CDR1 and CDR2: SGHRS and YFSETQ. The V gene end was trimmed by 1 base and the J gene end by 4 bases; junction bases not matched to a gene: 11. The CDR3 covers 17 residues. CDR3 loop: CASSLLSGTGIGETQYF. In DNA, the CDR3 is TGCGCCAGCAGCTTGCTTTCCGGGACAGGGATTGGAGAGACCCAGTACTTC.

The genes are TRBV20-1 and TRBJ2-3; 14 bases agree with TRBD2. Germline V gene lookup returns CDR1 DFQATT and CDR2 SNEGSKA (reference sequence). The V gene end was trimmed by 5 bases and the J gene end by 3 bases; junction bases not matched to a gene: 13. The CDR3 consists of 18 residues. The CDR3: CSAGQPGLAGGWTDTQYF. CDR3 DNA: TGCAGTGCTGGGCAACCTGGACTAGCGGGGGGTTGGACAGATACGCAGTATTTT.

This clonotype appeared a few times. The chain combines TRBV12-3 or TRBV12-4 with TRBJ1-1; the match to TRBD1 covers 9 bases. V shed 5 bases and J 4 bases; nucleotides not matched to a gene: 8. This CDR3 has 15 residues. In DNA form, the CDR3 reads TGTGCCAGCAGTCTGACAGGGGGTCCGAGCACTGAAGCTTTCTTT. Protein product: CASSLTGGPSTEAFF.

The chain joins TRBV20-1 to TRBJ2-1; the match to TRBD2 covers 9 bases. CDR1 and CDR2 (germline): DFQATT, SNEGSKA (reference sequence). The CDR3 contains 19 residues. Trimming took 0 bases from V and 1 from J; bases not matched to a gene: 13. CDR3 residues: CSARDPGAGGPQSYNEQFF. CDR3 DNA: TGCAGTGCTAGAGACCCAGGGGCGGGGGGGCCCCAGTCCTACAATGAGCAGTTCTTC.